This T cell receptor (beta chain) was obtained from a study of post-analysis software for immune sequencing data. The study, taken as a whole, reports: Patients with multiple sclerosis recorded significantly lower normalized Chao1 diversity than controls, the study found. Relative to controls, patients had five TRBV segments at higher frequency, with TRBV5-6, TRBV5-1 and TRBV20-1 among these.

CDR1 is MGHDK and CDR2 is SYGVNS in the germline V gene. The V gene end was trimmed by 6 bases and the J gene end by 9 bases; junction bases not matched to a gene: 15. The CDR3 runs 15 residues. Libraries were made from TCR beta cDNA, and they carried unique molecular identifiers. The authors obtained approximately 540,000 cDNA molecules from approximately 1 to 10 million T cells. TCRdb used MiXCR to reprocess the PCR reads, holding one entry per CDR3 protein. This sample has a few hundred thousand distinct CDR3 sequences, with just over 35% found just once. This clonotype has ten or more counts. Antigen specificity is unknown.

The V gene is TRBV25-1, the J gene TRBJ2-5; 8 nucleotides align to TRBD2. The clonotype originates from a girl aged 5 to 17 with multiple sclerosis. The material sequenced was blood. CDR3 nucleotides: TGTGCCAGCAGCGCACCGGGACTAGAGGTTGGGGCCCAGTACTTC. Protein product: CASSAPGLEVGAQYF.